Each of the 10 T cell receptor beta chains below was sequenced from the same sample in a study of cytomegalovirus exposure and HLA in healthy donors. Researchers ran the PCR with 60 Vbeta and 13 Jbeta primers. Sequencing was performed with immunoSEQ multiplex PCR; in TCRdb, only in-frame clones are kept and a portion is missing. The sample carries around 140,000 clones, over 60% recorded once. Sequenced input: PBMCs. These receptors all come from a woman aged 60-70 years in good health and CMV-seronegative.

Details on this clone: The sample carries other DNA sequences with the same CDR3. The J gene is TRBJ2-5, the V gene TRBV2; D possibly corresponds to TRBD1 (5 bases). CDR1 is SNHLY and CDR2 is FYNNEI in the germline V gene. This CDR3 spans 14 amino acids. Trimming shortened V by 3 bases and J by 5 bases, and 13 bases separated the two germline ends. The CDR3 sequence is CASSDNRGWETQYF. CDR3 nucleotide sequence: TGTGCCAGCAGTGACAATAGGGGATGGGAGACCCAGTACTTC. Combining the CDR3 with reference TRBV2 and TRBJ2-5 gives the whole variable domain EPEVTQTPSHQVTQMGQEVILRCVPISNHLYFYWYRQILGQKVEFLVSFYNNEISEKSEIFDDQFSVERPDGSNFTLKIRSTKLEDSAMYFCASSDNRGWETQYFGPGTRLLVL.

This clone was counted only a few times. This chain joins TRBV9 and TRBJ1-1; perhaps TRBD1 as D (6 bases). The germline gives CDR1 SGDLS, CDR2 YYNGEE. This CDR3 spans 13 amino acids. V was clipped by 4 bases and J by 1 base, with 8 bases between them. DNA for the CDR3: TGTGCCAGCAGCCTGGGACAGAACACTGAAGCTTTCTTT. Its translation: CASSLGQNTEAFF.

The chain recombines TRBV5-1 with TRBJ2-7; 8 bases fit TRBD1. This CDR3 has 13 amino acids. CDR1 is SGHRS, CDR2 YFSETQ, per germline. V was pared by 4 bases and J by 7 bases, with 7 bases of the junction left unmatched. The CDR3: CASSVGTGREQYF. The CDR3, as DNA: TGCGCCAGCAGCGTCGGGACAGGTCGGGAGCAGTACTTC.

This chain connects TRBV19 to TRBJ1-3; D gene uncertain. CDR3 length equals 14 residues. Trimming took off 3 bases at V and 0 bases at J, with 6 bases between the two ends. In germline, CDR1 is LNHDA, CDR2 SQIVND (reference sequence). CDR3 coding DNA: TGTGCCAGTAGTATTGGGAGCTCTGGAAACACCATATATTTT. Its protein product is CASSIGSSGNTIYF.

Comments on this clone: Since no conserved phenylalanine or tryptophan closes the CDR3, a read error is the likely cause. This chain links TRBV4-1 with TRBJ2-7; 10 nucleotides align to TRBD1. CDR1 MGHRA and CDR2 YSYEKL come from the germline V gene. After removal of 0 bases from V and 6 bases from J, the junction contained 5 bases not matched to a gene. This CDR3 has 15 residues. CDR3 sequence: CASSQEGTGVLEQYL. The CDR3 DNA reads as TGCGCCAGCAGCCAAGAAGGGACAGGGGTCCTCGAGCAGTACCTC.

The chain joins TRBV28 to TRBJ1-2; no definite D call. V was shortened by 7 bases and J by 3 bases, with 18 bases between the two germline ends. This CDR3 spans 15 amino acids. Germline V gene data show CDR1 as MDHEN and CDR2 as SYDVKM. DNA for the CDR3: TGTGCCAGCACACGACTATCCCGGGGATACTATGGCTACACCTTC. It yields the protein CASTRLSRGYYGYTF.

The V call is TRBV18, the J call TRBJ2-5; TRBD2 matches at 9 bases. With 3 bases clipped from V and 5 bases from J, the junction kept 7 bases outside the gene matches. The CDR3 has 15 residues. Germline CDR1 reads KGHSH; CDR2 reads LQKENI. The CDR3 sequence is CASSPKPTSGETQYF. In DNA form, the CDR3 reads TGTGCCAGCTCACCCAAACCCACTAGCGGGGAGACCCAGTACTTC.

This clone is a singleton in its sample. A junction boundary mismatches the germline segment, possibly from a read error. This chain uses TRBV30 with TRBJ2-7, with D maybe TRBD1 (5 bases). CDR1 is GTSNPN and CDR2 is SVGIG in the germline V gene (reference sequence). The CDR3 consists of 12 residues. Here the CDR3 DNA reads TGTGCCTGGAGTGGGGGCAGGTATCGTACCTCCTTC. Encoded protein: CAWSGGRYRTSF.

This CDR3 is CASSQDPGREQFF. Here the CDR3 DNA reads TGCGCCAGCAGCCAAGATCCCGGTCGGGAGCAGTTCTTC. The chain recombines TRBV4-1 with TRBJ2-1; no reliable D call. V was shortened by 0 bases and J by 10 bases, with 10 bases between the two germline ends. The germline CDR1 and CDR2 sequences are MGHRA and YSYEKL. The CDR3 is 13 residues long.

The rearrangement uses TRBV29-1 and TRBJ1-4; 9 nucleotides match TRBD1. The CDR3 runs to 14 residues. Germline-derived CDR1 and CDR2 are SQVTM and ANQGSEA. Losses at the gene ends were 7 bases for V and 4 bases for J; bases not matched to a gene: 7. CDR3 coding DNA: TGCAGCGGGAAACAGGGGGCGGTTAATGAAAAACTGTTTTTT. The encoded protein is CSGKQGAVNEKLFF. Filled out from reference TRBV29-1 and TRBJ1-4, the complete variable domain reads SAVISQKPSRDICQRGTSLTIQCQVDSQVTMMFWYRQQPGQSLTLIATANQGSEATYESGFVIDKFPISRPNLTFSTLTVSNMSPEDSSIYLCSGKQGAVNEKLFFGSGTQLSVL.